The 29 T cell receptor beta chains presented below share a single source sample, sequenced in a study of vaccination effects on CD4 cells after COVID-19. In the ViraFEST assay, antigen-specific CD4+ clonotypes were identified by expansion after peptide-pool stimulation. The culture ran for nine to eleven days, and then CD4+ T cells were isolated. Every participant took two doses of the BNT162b2 or mRNA-1273 vaccine. The antigens these receptors bind are not known. Using immunoSEQ multiplex PCR, the repertoire was profiled, and TCRdb retains in-frame clones only, with some absent. The sample lists tens of thousands of clones; roughly 81% were seen once. This material consisted of CD4+ T cells from PBMCs cultured with HCoV-229E spike peptides, taken after COVID-19 vaccination. Receptors originate from a human donor who received a COVID-19 vaccine.

V usage is TRBV6-5 and J usage is TRBJ2-1; TRBD2 aligns across 11 bases. The CDR3 totals 15 residues. Germline V lookup: CDR1 MNHEY, CDR2 SVGAGI. V was pared by 6 bases and J by 9 bases, with 10 bases of the junction left unmatched. CDR3 sequence reads: CASSLILAGGSEQFF. DNA of the CDR3: TGTGCCAGCAGCCTGATATTAGCGGGGGGGAGTGAGCAGTTCTTC.

The chain uses TRBV27 and TRBJ1-5; a weak D match, TRBD1 (6 bases). The V end was cut by 2 bases, the J end by 2 bases, with 7 bases between. The CDR3 sequence is 14 residues long. Per germline, CDR1 MNHEY and CDR2 SMNVEV (reference sequence). For the CDR3, the DNA is TGTGCCAGCAGTTTACACAGGGGCAATCAGCCCCAGCATTTT. Amino acid sequence: CASSLHRGNQPQHF.

This clone was detected a few times. The V and J genes are TRBV2 and TRBJ1-5; TRBD1 is a possible D gene (5 bases). The CDR3 runs to 13 residues. From germline, CDR1 is SNHLY and CDR2 FYNNEI. The V and J ends lost 9 bases and 5 bases respectively, with 14 bases between them. The DNA for the CDR3 is TGTGCCAGTAGCCGGGACGGCGATCAGCCCCAGCATTTT. Its translation is CASSRDGDQPQHF.

This rearrangement joins TRBV6-5 to TRBJ2-7; 14 bases fit TRBD2. The CDR3 loop spans 16 amino acids. Germline CDR1 MNHEY, CDR2 SVGAGI. V lost 0 bases and J lost 4; bases outside the gene matches: 2. CDR3 amino acids: CASSYSRLAGGYEQYV. As DNA, the CDR3 is TGTGCCAGCAGTTACTCAAGACTAGCGGGGGGGTACGAGCAGTACGTC.

The chain uses TRBV4-2 and TRBJ2-5; D might be TRBD1 or TRBD2, each matching 5 bases. The germline CDR1 and CDR2 sequences are LGHNA and YNFKEQ. V lost 1 base to trimming and J lost 5 bases, with 8 bases between them. The CDR3 runs to 13 residues. The CDR3 region has the DNA TGTGCCAGCAGCCAAGGGGGACGGGAGACCCAGTACTTC. This translates into CASSQGGRETQYF.

The gene calls are TRBV27 and TRBJ1-4, with D tentatively TRBD1 (5 bases). This CDR3 has 15 residues. Trimming took 3 bases from V and 3 from J, leaving 11 bases between them. The germline CDR1 and CDR2 sequences are MNHEY and SMNVEV (reference sequence). CDR3 bases: TGTGCCAGCAGTTTGGGGCAGGGCGCTAATGAAAAACTGTTTTTT. This sequence encodes CASSLGQGANEKLFF.

This chain uses TRBV19 with TRBJ1-3; D gene unclear. V dropped 3 bases and J dropped 8 bases, with 20 bases sitting between them. The V gene's germline CDR1 is LNHDA and CDR2 SQIVND (reference sequence). The CDR3 length is 16 residues. In DNA form, the CDR3 reads TGTGCCAGTAGTATTGGTGTGGGGAGACAAAAGGACACCATATATTTT. This translates into CASSIGVGRQKDTIYF.

This sequence joins TRBV2 and TRBJ2-1; unclear D gene. This CDR3 region has 14 residues. The V gene lost 2 bases and the J gene lost 8 bases, with 13 bases spanning the gap. CDR1 SNHLY and CDR2 FYNNEI come from the germline V gene. This CDR3 reads CASSENTFGYEQFF. The CDR3 DNA reads as TGTGCCAGCAGTGAAAACACATTTGGATATGAGCAGTTCTTC.

The V gene is TRBV29-1, the J gene TRBJ1-2; D perhaps matches TRBD1 (5 bases). The CDR3 covers 13 residues. Germline CDR1 SQVTM, CDR2 ANQGSEA. Trimming removed 3 bases from V and 6 bases from J, with 14 bases in between. As DNA, the CDR3 is TGCAGCGTTGACCCGGACACGGTTCATGGCTACACCTTC. Amino acids: CSVDPDTVHGYTF.

This sequence joins TRBV14 and TRBJ2-1; weak D call: TRBD1 (5 bases). V lost 4 bases and J lost 15, with 19 bases in between. CDR1 and CDR2 from the germline V gene are SGHDN and FVKESK. CDR3 length: 13 residues. In DNA, the CDR3 is TGTGCCAGCAGCCGACAAGGGGCACGGCAAGCGTTCTTC. This encodes CASSRQGARQAFF.

The chain combines TRBV4-2 with TRBJ1-1, with D perhaps TRBD1 (6 bases). The CDR3 is 15 residues long. V shed 3 bases and J shed 6 bases, with 17 bases lying between them. From germline, CDR1 is LGHNA and CDR2 YNFKEQ. In DNA form, the CDR3 reads TGTGCCAGCAGCCAGGAACAGGCCAGGGGAGCTGAAGCTTTCTTT. Translated: CASSQEQARGAEAFF.

The chain carries TRBV12-3 or TRBV12-4 and TRBJ2-3; D gene unclear. Trimming took 3 bases from V and 6 from J, leaving 10 bases between them. This CDR3 contains 13 residues. The CDR3, as DNA: TGTGCCAGCAGTTTTTACACCGCGGATACGCAGTATTTT. Its protein product is CASSFYTADTQYF.

This chain joins TRBV12-3 or TRBV12-4 and TRBJ1-2, with 7 bases lining up with TRBD1. The CDR3 sequence is 13 residues long. Unmatched junction bases numbered 5, after V lost 6 bases and J lost 4 bases. CDR3 nucleotides: TGTGCCAGCAGGCTGACAGGGCTCTATGGCTACACCTTC. Its protein product is CASRLTGLYGYTF.

The V call is TRBV7-2, the J call TRBJ1-6; TRBD1 matches 8 bases. V lost 4 bases and J lost 10; bases outside the gene matches: 12. Germline lookup yields CDR1 SGHTA and CDR2 FQGNSA. The CDR3 contains 16 residues. CDR3 sequence: CASSSRQGAINSPLHF. For the CDR3, the DNA is TGTGCCAGCAGCTCACGTCAGGGGGCAATAAACTCACCCCTCCACTTT.

This clone was seen a handful of times. This sequence joins TRBV9 and TRBJ1-6; D gene ambiguous. Germline V gene data show CDR1 as SGDLS and CDR2 as YYNGEE. The V end was cut by 0 bases, the J end by 6 bases, with 13 bases between. CDR3 size: 16 residues. DNA for the CDR3: TGTGCCAGCAGCGTAGGAGCGGAGGTATTTAATTCACCCCTCCACTTT. As protein: CASSVGAEVFNSPLHF.

The chain employs TRBV6-5 and TRBJ2-7; D unclear. Trimming stripped 6 bases from V and 6 bases from J, with 15 bases between. CDR1 and CDR2 (germline): MNHEY, SVGAGI. This CDR3 contains 13 residues. CDR3 in DNA: TGTGCCAGCAGAAGCTCAAAATACGGCGAGCAGTACGTC. Translation gives CASRSSKYGEQYV.

The gene calls are TRBV11-2 and TRBJ1-1; D is undetermined. CDR3 length: 12 amino acids. CDR1 and CDR2 from the germline V gene are SGHAT and FQNNGV. The V end lost 1 base, the J end lost 4 bases, and 4 bases lay between the germline ends. This CDR3 is CASSLAGTEAFF. Written as DNA, the CDR3 is TGTGCCAGCAGCTTAGCAGGCACTGAAGCTTTCTTT.

The chain couples TRBV28 to TRBJ2-6, with D uncertain. Trimming shortened V by 5 bases and J by 4 bases, and 12 bases separated the two germline ends. There are 15 residues in the CDR3. Germline CDR1 and CDR2: MDHEN and SYDVKM. CDR3 sequence (DNA): TGTGCCAGCAGTGGCACAGTACCCGGGGCCAACGTCCTGACTTTC. This gives the protein CASSGTVPGANVLTF.

The CDR3 DNA is TGTGCCACCAGTGATCGGGACAGTAGTAGCTCCTATAATTCACCCCTCCACTTT. This gives the protein CATSDRDSSSSYNSPLHF. V is TRBV24-1 and J is TRBJ1-6; TRBD1 aligns across 7 bases. Germline CDR1 KGHDR, CDR2 SFDVKD. CDR3 length equals 18 residues. J was trimmed by 0 bases and V by 3 bases; bases with no gene match: 7.

The chain joins TRBV6-2 or TRBV6-3 to TRBJ1-5; D call uncertain. The CDR3 is 17 residues long. The V end was cut by 1 base, the J end by 0 bases, with 13 bases between. Germline lookup yields CDR1 MNHEY and CDR2 SVGEGT. CDR3 residues: CASSYWPSEYSNQPQHF. CDR3 DNA: TGTGCCAGCAGTTACTGGCCTAGTGAGTATAGCAATCAGCCCCAGCATTTT.

The chain carries TRBV18 and TRBJ2-5; TRBD2 aligns across 8 bases. This CDR3 has 14 residues. Germline trimming cut 1 base from V and 3 bases from J; bases unmatched to any gene: 1. From germline, CDR1 is KGHSH and CDR2 LQKENI. In DNA form, the CDR3 reads TGTGCCAGCTCACCACAGCGGGGGAAAGAGACCCAGTACTTC. It specifies CASSPQRGKETQYF. The complete variable domain, with remaining parts taken from reference TRBV18 and TRBJ2-5, reads NAGVMQNPRHLVRRRGQEARLRCSPMKGHSHVYWYRQLPEEGLKFMVYLQKENIIDESGMPKERFSAEFPKEGPSILRIQQVVRGDSAAYFCASSPQRGKETQYFGPGTRLLVL.

V usage is TRBV30 and J usage is TRBJ2-1; TRBD2 matches 7 bases. Germline V CDR1 and CDR2: GTSNPN, SVGIG (reference sequence). The CDR3 extends over 12 amino acids. For the CDR3, the DNA is TGTGTTGTGCAGCGGGACTACAATGAGCAGTTCTTC. The encoded protein is CVVQRDYNEQFF.

The rearrangement joins TRBV9 to TRBJ2-3; the D gene is possibly TRBD1 (6 bases). The CDR3 length is 16 residues. The germline V gene has CDR1 SGDLS and CDR2 YYNGEE. V lost 4 bases to trimming and J lost 0 bases, with 15 bases between them. CDR3: CASSPRAGASTDTQYF. DNA for the CDR3: TGTGCCAGCAGCCCCCGAGCAGGGGCTAGCACAGATACGCAGTATTTT.

The chain couples TRBV9 to TRBJ2-3; D uncertain. The germline CDR1 and CDR2 sequences are SGDLS and YYNGEE. The V gene lost 3 bases and the J gene lost 2 bases, with 13 bases spanning the gap. The CDR3 sequence is 15 residues long. Here the CDR3 DNA reads TGTGCCAGCAGCGCCGTCAGACACCCCACAGATACGCAGTATTTT. Translating gives CASSAVRHPTDTQYF.

CDR3 coding DNA: TGTGCCAGCAGGGGAGGGACCGTTACCACTGAAGCTTTCTTT. It yields the protein CASRGGTVTTEAFF. The gene calls are TRBV2 and TRBJ1-1; perhaps TRBD1 as D (5 bases). V lost 6 bases and J 4 bases, leaving 15 bases between the germline ends. CDR3 length: 14 amino acids. Germline V gene data show CDR1 as SNHLY and CDR2 as FYNNEI.

The rearrangement joins TRBV7-2 to TRBJ2-5, with 7 bases that match TRBD2. The CDR3 is made up of 16 amino acids. The V and J ends lost 1 base and 2 bases, in that order; junction bases with no gene match: 7. Per germline, CDR1 SGHTA and CDR2 FQGNSA. CDR3 region: CASSLVPGLKQETQYF. The CDR3 coding sequence is TGTGCCAGCAGCTTAGTACCGGGACTAAAGCAAGAGACCCAGTACTTC.

The chain links TRBV9 to TRBJ2-3, with D possibly matching TRBD2 (6 bases). With 4 bases removed from V and 1 base from J, the gap between germline ends came to 19 bases. The CDR3 covers 17 residues. CDR1 is SGDLS and CDR2 is YYNGEE in the germline V gene. CDR3 DNA: TGTGCCAGCAGCCCGCGGCATGGGGGGAGCGGCACAGATACGCAGTATTTT. It codes for CASSPRHGGSGTDTQYF.

The CDR3 nucleotides are TGTGCCAGCAGCTTAGGTGCGGGGGTGAGGGGCTACACCTTC. Translation: CASSLGAGVRGYTF. The chain recombines TRBV7-2 with TRBJ1-2, with a possible D match to TRBD1 (5 bases). V lost 1 base, J lost 8 bases, and 14 bases lay in between. This CDR3 is built from 14 residues. Germline lookup yields CDR1 SGHTA and CDR2 FQGNSA.

The V call is TRBV27, the J call TRBJ1-6; possible D gene TRBD1, 5 bases. The V end lost 3 bases, the J end lost 5 bases, and 14 bases lay between the germline ends. From germline, CDR1 is MNHEY and CDR2 SMNVEV (reference sequence). This CDR3 has 16 residues. The DNA for the CDR3 is TGTGCCAGCAGTTTGAACAGGTGGCGTGATAATTCACCCCTCCACTTT. This sequence encodes CASSLNRWRDNSPLHF.